One TCR beta chain is described in this entry. The data were produced by immunoSEQ multiplex PCR, yet TCRdb's version contains in-frame clones alone and is incomplete. The data hold roughly 250,000 clones, with more than 80% observed a single time. This sample is drawn from a study of blood T cell repertoires in COVID-19. Study-level information: T cells, B-cell-depleted T cells, or PBMCs supplied cDNA or gDNA.

CDR1 MDHEN and CDR2 SYDVKM come from the germline V gene. The CDR3 consists of 15 residues. V was cut by 7 bases and J by 4 bases, with 19 bases left in between. The receptor's source is a human donor in a cohort sampled during active COVID-19. Sequencing was done on a sample of peripheral blood. The J gene is TRBJ1-1, the V gene TRBV28; D gene uncertain. CDR3 coding DNA: TGTGCCAGCAAAATGGCAGGTAGCGGTCGCACTGAAGCTTTCTTT. It is translated as CASKMAGSGRTEAFF. Filled out from reference TRBV28 and TRBJ1-1, the complete variable domain reads DVKVTQSSRYLVKRTGEKVFLECVQDMDHENMFWYRQDPGLGLRLIYFSYDVKMKEKGDIPEGYSVSREKKERFSLILESASTNQTSMYLCASKMAGSGRTEAFFGQGTRLTVV.